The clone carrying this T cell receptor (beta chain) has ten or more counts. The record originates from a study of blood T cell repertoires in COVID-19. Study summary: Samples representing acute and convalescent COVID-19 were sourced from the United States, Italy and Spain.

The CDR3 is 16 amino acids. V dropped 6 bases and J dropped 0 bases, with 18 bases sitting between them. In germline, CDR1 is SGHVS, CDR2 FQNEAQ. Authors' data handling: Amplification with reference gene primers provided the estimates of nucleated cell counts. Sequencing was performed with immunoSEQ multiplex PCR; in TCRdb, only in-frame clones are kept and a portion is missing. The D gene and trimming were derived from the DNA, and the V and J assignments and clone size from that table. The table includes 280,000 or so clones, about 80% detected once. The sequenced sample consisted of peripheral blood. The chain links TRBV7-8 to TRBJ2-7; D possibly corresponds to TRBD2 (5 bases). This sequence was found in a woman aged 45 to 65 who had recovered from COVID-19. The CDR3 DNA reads TGTGCCAGCAGTCCTCCGTTGACTGGGAGCTCCTACGAGCAGTACTTC. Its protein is CASSPPLTGSSYEQYF.